The 10 T cell receptor beta chains below all came from one sample that was sequenced in a study of post-analysis software for immune sequencing data. Findings and limits, study-wide: Relative to controls, patients had 4 or 5 TRBV segments at higher frequency, with TRBV5-6, TRBV5-1 and TRBV20-1 among these.

Their specific antigens are unknown. Unique molecular identifiers had been added to the TCR beta cDNA libraries. MiXCR, run by TCRdb on the PCR reads, gives a single entry per CDR3 protein. The data contain about 620,000 distinct CDR3 sequences, around 47% of them seen just once; the ten biggest clones take up around 1.7%. Sequenced: blood. The source of these receptors is a girl aged 5-17 years with multiple sclerosis.

The chain uses TRBV30 and TRBJ2-3, with no clear D. The CDR3 is 15 residues long. V gave up 4 bases and J gave up 2 bases, with 16 bases separating them. CDR1 GTSNPN and CDR2 SVGIG come from the germline V gene (reference sequence). The CDR3 is CAWISREPFTDTQYF. As DNA, the CDR3 is TGTGCCTGGATCTCCAGAGAACCCTTCACAGATACGCAGTATTTT.

The chain has TRBV6-6 and TRBJ1-2, with TRBD1 matching 7 bases. CDR1 is MNHNY and CDR2 is SVGAGI in the germline V gene (reference sequence). Trimming at V came to 6 bases and at J to 2 bases, leaving 12 bases not matched to a gene. The CDR3 has 16 amino acids. Here the CDR3 reads CASSQGGQGSNYGYTF. The CDR3 nucleotides read TGTGCCAGCAGCCAAGGGGGCCAGGGGTCAAACTATGGCTACACCTTC.

This clonotype was seen repeatedly, ten times or more. Mismatch with germline at one junction end may stem from a read error. The chain is built from TRBV12-3 or TRBV12-4 and TRBJ2-6; D assignment may be TRBD1 or TRBD2 (5 bases each). The CDR3 totals 16 residues. CDR3 region: CASSLDGGSGANVLTF. The CDR3 coding sequence is TGTGCCAGCAGCTTAGATGGGGGCTCTGGGGCCAACGTCCTGACTTTC.

The chain uses TRBV5-1 and TRBJ1-2; D is unresolved. There are 16 residues in the CDR3. Trimming stripped 4 bases from V and 2 bases from J, with 18 bases between. Germline V lookup: CDR1 SGHRS, CDR2 YFSETQ. This CDR3 is CASSPGPAEANYGYTF. Here the CDR3 DNA reads TGCGCCAGCAGCCCCGGGCCGGCGGAAGCCAACTATGGCTACACCTTC.

A remark on this clonotype: Germline and junction disagree at one end, which may indicate a read error. The CDR3 is CVSRGRFRTDTQYF. The CDR3, as DNA: TGTGTCAGCAGGGGTCGGTTTAGGACAGATACGCAGTATTTT. This chain links TRBV6-5 with TRBJ2-3, with D possibly TRBD1 on 6 matching bases. Germline V gene sequence: CDR1 MNHEY, CDR2 SVGAGI. The CDR3 runs 14 residues.

There are a few counts of this clonotype. The chain carries TRBV12-3 or TRBV12-4 and TRBJ2-1; 12 bases agree with TRBD2. The length of the CDR3 is 16 residues. V trimming: 6 bases; J trimming: 8 bases; junction bases outside the gene matches: 11. For the CDR3, the DNA is TGTGCCAGCAGCCCCGGACTAGCGGGGCTACGGGATGAGCAGTTCTTC. Protein product: CASSPGLAGLRDEQFF.

The sample holds a few counts of this clonotype. This chain links TRBV5-1 with TRBJ1-6; D is uncertain. Trimming removed 1 base at V and 7 bases at J, with 9 bases between. The CDR3 sequence is 14 residues long. The germline V gene has CDR1 SGHRS and CDR2 YFSETQ. The CDR3 region is CASSLSPGNSPLHF. CDR3 bases: TGCGCCAGCAGCTTGTCACCGGGAAATTCACCCCTCCACTTT.

V and J are TRBV5-1 and TRBJ2-7, with 8 bases aligning to TRBD1. The CDR3 is made up of 15 amino acids. Germline CDR1 SGHRS, CDR2 YFSETQ. Trimming at V came to 4 bases and at J to 0 bases, leaving 6 bases not matched to a gene. The CDR3 DNA sequence: TGCGCCAGCAGCCGGTCGGGACAGGTCTCCTACGAGCAGTACTTC. Translated, it gives CASSRSGQVSYEQYF.

This chain joins TRBV7-2 and TRBJ1-2; a weak D match, TRBD1 (6 bases). Germline V gene sequence: CDR1 SGHTA, CDR2 FQGNSA. V was trimmed by 2 bases and J by 12 bases, leaving 16 bases between them. This CDR3 is 13 amino acids long. The CDR3 DNA reads TGTGCCAGCAGCTTAAATCAGGGACAAGGCCACACCTTC. Its translation: CASSLNQGQGHTF.

The rearrangement links TRBV13 to TRBJ2-3, with 10 bases that match TRBD1. In germline, CDR1 is PRHDT, CDR2 FYEKMQ (reference sequence). Trimming cost V 5 bases and J 2 bases; bases outside gene matches: 10. The CDR3 consists of 17 residues. The CDR3 protein is CASSTRGQGMNTDTQYF. The CDR3 nucleotides are TGTGCCAGCAGCACCAGGGGACAGGGGATGAACACAGATACGCAGTATTTT.